A selection of T cell receptor beta chains follows, all from one sample in a study of cytomegalovirus exposure and HLA in healthy donors. Using immunoSEQ multiplex PCR, the repertoire was profiled, and TCRdb retains in-frame clones only, with some absent. The data show some 250,000 clones, with around 80% seen just once and 4.5% to 6% held by the top ten. Sequenced sample: PBMCs. The receptors were sampled from a woman aged 40 to 49 in good health and CMV-seropositive. The CDR3 runs from the conserved cysteine through the conserved F or W. D genes are given only for firm matches. Clone size is shown for a subset of rows, as once, few, many or a class of expanded clone.

D	V	size	J	DNA	CDR3
.	TRBV2	.	TRBJ1-1	TGTGCCGCGGGAGAGAGTAGGAACACTGAAGCTTTCTTT	CAAGESRNTEAFF
.	TRBV6-1	.	TRBJ1-2	TGTGCCAGCAGTGCGTCGGACAGCGTCAACTATGGCTACACCTTC	CASSASDSVNYGYTF
TRBD2	TRBV2	.	TRBJ2-7	TGTGCCAGCAGCACTAGCGGACGCTACGAGCAGTACTTC	CASSTSGRYEQYF
TRBD1	TRBV10-3	.	TRBJ1-1	TGTGCCACCAGAAGACAGGGGGAATACACTGAAGCTTTCTTT	CATRRQGEYTEAFF
.	TRBV5-1	.	TRBJ2-7	TGCGCCAGCAGCGTTGGCAGGGACTACGAGCAGTACTTC	CASSVGRDYEQYF
TRBD2	TRBV10-1	.	TRBJ2-7	TGCGCCAGCAGTGGGGAGGGCTCCTACGAGCAGTACTTC	CASSGEGSYEQYF
.	TRBV6-5	.	TRBJ2-2	TGTGCCAGCAGTTACCCCACAGAACCCGGGGAGCTGTTTTTT	CASSYPTEPGELFF
TRBD1	TRBV5-1	.	TRBJ2-2	TGCGCCAGCAGCACGGGACAGGGGAGTATAAGCACCGGGGAGCTGTTTTTT	CASSTGQGSISTGELFF
.	TRBV4-1	.	TRBJ1-1	TGCGCCAGCAGCCAAGATTGGCTGGGCAGCAGCATGAACACTGAAGCTTTCTTT	CASSQDWLGSSMNTEAFF
.	TRBV5-4	.	TRBJ2-3	TGTGCCAGCAGCAACAGACGTAGCACAGATACGCAGTATTTT	CASSNRRSTDTQYF
.	TRBV6-5	.	TRBJ2-2	TGTGCCAGCAGTTACGACTCGGGGGAGCTGTTTTTT	CASSYDSGELFF
TRBD2	TRBV29-1	few	TRBJ2-3	TGCAGCGTCGCTTTGGGGACTAGCTTCACAGATACGCAGTATTTT	CSVALGTSFTDTQYF
TRBD1	TRBV19	.	TRBJ1-5	TGTGCCAGTAGCACAGGGGGCTTTAGCAATCAGCCCCAGCATTTT	CASSTGGFSNQPQHF
TRBD2	TRBV7-8	.	TRBJ2-1	TGTGCCAGCAGCCGGGTGAGCGGGAGAATAGGCAATGAGCAGTTCTTC	CASSRVSGRIGNEQFF
.	TRBV7-3	.	TRBJ2-1	TGTGCCAGCAGCTCACCCGAACTAGGGCATTATGAGCAGTTCTTC	CASSSPELGHYEQFF
.	TRBV4-2	once	TRBJ2-6	TGTGCCAGCAGCCAAGATCGGGATTACGGGGCCAACGTCCTGACTTTC	CASSQDRDYGANVLTF
.	TRBV7-2	.	TRBJ1-1	TGTGCCAGCAGCTTAGTTGGCCGTCTAGGGAACACTGAAGCTTTCTTT	CASSLVGRLGNTEAFF
.	TRBV6-5	.	TRBJ2-7	TGTGCCAGCAGTTCTCGGGGCGAGCAGTACTTC	CASSSRGEQYF
.	TRBV4-2	few	TRBJ1-5	TGTGCCAGCAGCCAAGACAGCAGGGAGCCCCAGCATTTT	CASSQDSREPQHF
.	TRBV19	.	TRBJ1-5	TGTGCCAGTAGTACGTCAGAAGGGGTTAGCAATCAGCCCCAGCATTTT	CASSTSEGVSNQPQHF
.	TRBV2	once	TRBJ1-4	TGTGCCAGCAGTGACCGGGGGAGGAATGAAAAACTGTTTTTT	CASSDRGRNEKLFF
TRBD1	TRBV10-3	.	TRBJ1-2	TGTGCCACCAGGGGGGGAGGAGGCTACACCTTC	CATRGGGGYTF
TRBD1	TRBV9	.	TRBJ2-7	TGTGCCAGCAGCGAGGACAGGGGTGGCGAGCAGTACTTC	CASSEDRGGEQYF
.	TRBV30	.	TRBJ1-5	TGTGCCTGGGGTGAGGGAGAGGATTACCAGCCCCAGCATTTT	CAWGEGEDYQPQHF
TRBD1	TRBV11-2	.	TRBJ1-3	TGTGCCAGCAGCCAACACCGACAGGGGGCTAAAGGAAACACCATATATTTT	CASSQHRQGAKGNTIYF
TRBD1	TRBV2	.	TRBJ1-5	TGTGCCAGCAGTACACTCGGGACAGCTCTTCAGCCCCAGCATTTT	CASSTLGTALQPQHF
TRBD1	TRBV19	once	TRBJ2-1	TGTGCCAGTAGTATAAGGAGGACAGGGGGCCATGAGCAGTTCTTC	CASSIRRTGGHEQFF
.	TRBV27	few	TRBJ2-7	TGTGCCAGCAGTGATCCCTCGGTCTACGAGCAGTACTTC	CASSDPSVYEQYF
TRBD2	TRBV12-5	.	TRBJ2-7	TGTGCTAGTGGTTTGGGGACTAGCGCTAGTGAGCAGTACTTC	CASGLGTSASEQYF
.	TRBV7-2	.	TRBJ2-7	TGTGCCAGCAGCTTAGCTCCGGCAGGGTCTTCCTACGAGCAGTACTTC	CASSLAPAGSSYEQYF
.	TRBV6-5	.	TRBJ1-2	TGTGCCAGCAGTTACGGGAGCGGCTACACCTTC	CASSYGSGYTF
TRBD2	TRBV19	.	TRBJ2-7	TGTGCCAGTAGTATGGGCGGGAGCCCGAGCTCCTACGAGCAGTACTTC	CASSMGGSPSSYEQYF
.	TRBV7-2	.	TRBJ1-1	TGTGCCAGCAGCTCATACGTGAGGTACACTGAAGCTTTCTTT	CASSSYVRYTEAFF
.	TRBV29-1	.	TRBJ1-1	TGCAGCGTAAAACAGGGGAACACTGAAGCTTTCTTT	CSVKQGNTEAFF
TRBD1	TRBV7-2	few	TRBJ2-7	TGTGCCAGCAGCTATCGGACAGGGGGCGCCTACGAGCAGTACTTC	CASSYRTGGAYEQYF
.	TRBV5-1	.	TRBJ1-2	TGCGCCAGCAGCCCGGGAGGGGACTATGGCTACACCTTC	CASSPGGDYGYTF
.	TRBV2	.	TRBJ2-7	TGTGCCAGCAGCCCCCTGGGCGGGGCGACGTACGAGCAGTACTTC	CASSPLGGATYEQYF
TRBD1	TRBV19	.	TRBJ1-2	TGTGCCAGTAAGTCAGGGGGCTACGACTATGGCTACACCTTC	CASKSGGYDYGYTF
TRBD1	TRBV5-1	few	TRBJ2-7	TGCGCCAGCAGCCGGGGACAGGACTACGAGCAGTACTTC	CASSRGQDYEQYF
TRBD1	TRBV27	.	TRBJ2-7	TGTGCCAGCAGTCTCCAGACAGGGACCTACGAGCAGTACTTC	CASSLQTGTYEQYF